The 23 T cell receptor beta chains listed next were all sequenced from one sample in a study of OX40 agonist ivuxolimab in advanced cancers. Sequenced by immunoSEQ multiplex PCR; TCRdb stores in-frame clones only, minus some. The repertoire holds tens of thousands of clones, about 90% seen once, with over 12% in the top ten. Source: CD4+ or CD8+ T cells sorted from blood, taken in a trial of the OX40 agonist ivuxolimab. The receptor source for this set is an adult with an advanced solid tumor such as melanoma, head and neck, liver or kidney cancer.

The rearrangement uses TRBV6-6 and TRBJ2-1; D is possibly TRBD1 (5 bases). This CDR3 region has 13 residues. V lost 4 bases, J lost 4 bases, and 8 bases lay in between. Germline V gives CDR1 MNHNY, CDR2 SVGAGI (reference sequence). CDR3 nucleotide sequence: TGTGCCAGCAGTTTTTCAGGGTACAATGAGCAGTTCTTC. This gives the protein CASSFSGYNEQFF.

In its sample, this clone was seen once. V gene TRBV18 combines with J gene TRBJ2-1, with D possibly matching TRBD2 (6 bases). Germline V lookup: CDR1 KGHSH, CDR2 LQKENI. The V end was cut by 6 bases, the J end by 14 bases, with 17 bases between. CDR3 length: 12 amino acids. CDR3 residues: CASSSDYRSEFF. The CDR3 nucleotides are TGTGCCAGCTCGTCGGACTACCGGAGTGAGTTCTTC. Complete variable domain (other parts from reference TRBV18 and TRBJ2-1): NAGVMQNPRHLVRRRGQEARLRCSPMKGHSHVYWYRQLPEEGLKFMVYLQKENIIDESGMPKERFSAEFPKEGPSILRIQQVVRGDSAAYFCASSSDYRSEFFGPGTRLTVL.

The chain employs TRBV25-1 and TRBJ2-1; TRBD2 might be the D (6 bases). Germline CDR1 is MGHDK and CDR2 is SYGVNS. The CDR3 sequence is 14 residues long. V shed 4 bases and J shed 10 bases, with 17 bases lying between them. The DNA of the CDR3 is TGTGCCAGCAGTGGGCTAGCGAGCCTGAGGGAGCAGTTCTTC. Translated: CASSGLASLREQFF.

The chain uses TRBV28 and TRBJ2-5, with a possible D match to TRBD2 (5 bases). This CDR3 has 14 residues. Germline V gives CDR1 MDHEN, CDR2 SYDVKM. Deletions cut 8 bases from V and 5 bases from J, with 18 bases between. The CDR3 sequence: CASHPIPGLETQYF. Here the CDR3 DNA reads TGTGCCAGCCACCCTATCCCGGGATTGGAGACCCAGTACTTC. Supplemented by reference TRBV28 and TRBJ2-5, the full variable domain reads DVKVTQSSRYLVKRTGEKVFLECVQDMDHENMFWYRQDPGLGLRLIYFSYDVKMKEKGDIPEGYSVSREKKERFSLILESASTNQTSMYLCASHPIPGLETQYFGPGTRLLVL.

This clone has just one count. The sample has other DNA sequences that encode this CDR3 too. The chain joins TRBV6-5 to TRBJ2-7, with 8 bases fitting TRBD1. Germline values: CDR1 MNHEY, CDR2 SVGAGI. V gave up 6 bases and J gave up 0 bases; unmatched junction bases: 4. This CDR3 comprises 14 residues. The CDR3 is CASSPGTGSYEQYF. The CDR3 DNA reads TGTGCCAGCAGCCCCGGGACAGGCTCCTACGAGCAGTACTTC.

The CDR3 loop is CASSFGNTIYF. In DNA, the CDR3 is TGTGCCAGCAGCTTTGGAAACACCATATATTTT. This rearrangement joins TRBV5-4 to TRBJ1-3; D uncertain. The CDR3 has 11 amino acids. CDR1 is SGHNT, CDR2 YYREEE, per germline (reference sequence). V lost 2 bases and J 3 bases, leaving 0 bases between the germline ends. The full variable domain, its missing parts supplied by reference TRBV5-4 and TRBJ1-3, is ETGVTQSPTHLIKTRGQQVTLRCSSQSGHNTVSWYQQALGQGPQFIFQYYREEENGRGNFPPRFSGLQFPNYSSELNVNALELDDSALYLCASSFGNTIYFGEGSWLTVV.

This clone was found once. This sequence joins TRBV13 and TRBJ1-4, with D unclear. V shed 4 bases and J shed 4 bases, with 13 bases lying between them. This CDR3 is built from 15 residues. Germline V CDR1 and CDR2: PRHDT, FYEKMQ (reference sequence). The CDR3 DNA reads TGTGCCAGCAGCTCCGAGGGCCGATATAATGAAAAACTGTTTTTT. As protein: CASSSEGRYNEKLFF.

The chain couples TRBV29-1 to TRBJ2-1; 13 bases map to TRBD2. Germline V lookup: CDR1 SQVTM, CDR2 ANQGSEA. This CDR3 spans 14 amino acids. Trimming removed 6 bases from V and 9 bases from J; junction bases left unmatched: 8. The CDR3: CSVDGLAGESEQFF. CDR3 sequence (DNA): TGCAGCGTCGACGGACTAGCGGGAGAGAGTGAGCAGTTCTTC.

The chain employs TRBV14 and TRBJ2-5; D may be TRBD1 (6 bases). Trimming left V 1 base short and J 2 bases short, with 11 bases between. This CDR3 contains 15 residues. Germline assignment: CDR1 SGHDN and CDR2 FVKESK. Written as DNA, the CDR3 is TGTGCCAGCAGCCAAGGACAGGTTAGGCAAGAGACCCAGTACTTC. Translating gives CASSQGQVRQETQYF.

The CDR3 DNA sequence: TGCAGCGTTGAAGACGAGGGTCTAGCGGGAGTAACCTACGAGCAGTACTTC. Translation gives CSVEDEGLAGVTYEQYF. The chain joins TRBV29-1 to TRBJ2-7; 10 nucleotides line up with TRBD2. This CDR3 comprises 17 residues. Trimming cost V 0 bases and J 2 bases; bases outside gene matches: 10. The V gene's germline CDR1 is SQVTM and CDR2 ANQGSEA.

The chain combines TRBV2 with TRBJ2-3, with 8 bases matching TRBD1. Germline lookup yields CDR1 SNHLY and CDR2 FYNNEI. The length of the CDR3 is 15 residues. Germline trimming cut 3 bases from V and 2 bases from J; bases unmatched to any gene: 4. The CDR3 protein is CASSEDRDFTDTQYF. The CDR3 DNA is TGTGCCAGCAGTGAGGACAGGGATTTCACAGATACGCAGTATTTT.

This chain uses TRBV19 with TRBJ2-2, with D maybe TRBD2 (5 bases). Germline-derived CDR1 and CDR2 are LNHDA and SQIVND (reference sequence). This CDR3 comprises 18 residues. The V and J ends lost 7 bases and 3 bases respectively, with 24 bases between them. This CDR3 reads CASTQTHYNYGDTGELFF. The CDR3, as DNA: TGTGCCAGTACCCAGACTCATTATAACTACGGGGACACCGGGGAGCTGTTTTTT.

V gene TRBV5-1 combines with J gene TRBJ2-1, with 8 nucleotides matching TRBD2. This CDR3 has 20 residues. The germline CDR1 and CDR2 sequences are SGHRS and YFSETQ. Trimming at V came to 4 bases and at J to 4 bases, leaving 22 bases not matched to a gene. DNA of the CDR3: TGCGCCAGCAGCCGGTCGGGACTAGAAAAGATAAGTCGGGGGTACAATGAGCAGTTCTTC. This codes for CASSRSGLEKISRGYNEQFF.

This sequence joins TRBV5-6 and TRBJ1-1; possibly TRBD1 for D (5 bases). Germline V lookup: CDR1 SGHDT, CDR2 YYEEEE. Trimming cost V 3 bases and J 10 bases, with 13 bases left between them. The length of the CDR3 is 12 residues. The CDR3 DNA reads TGTGCCAGCAGCTCCGGGGCGTGGGGAGCTTTCTTT. Translating it yields CASSSGAWGAFF.

V and J are TRBV19 and TRBJ2-7; D might be TRBD1 or TRBD2, each matching 6 bases. CDR1 and CDR2 from the germline V gene are LNHDA and SQIVND (reference sequence). This CDR3 is 15 amino acids long. V gave up 7 bases and J gave up 3 bases, with 19 bases separating them. The CDR3 protein is CASKPFGGPLYEQYF. The CDR3 coding sequence is TGTGCCAGTAAGCCATTCGGGGGCCCCCTCTACGAGCAGTACTTC.

The genes are TRBV9 and TRBJ1-1, with a weak D call TRBD1 (5 bases). The CDR3 sequence is 15 residues long. V gave up 0 bases and J gave up 0 bases, with 9 bases separating them. Germline CDR1 and CDR2: SGDLS and YYNGEE. This CDR3 is CASSVEGDMNTEAFF. CDR3 bases: TGTGCCAGCAGCGTAGAAGGGGATATGAACACTGAAGCTTTCTTT.

J is TRBJ1-5 and V is TRBV28, with no clear D. Germline V CDR1 and CDR2: MDHEN, SYDVKM. The CDR3 consists of 14 residues. V lost 8 bases, J lost 7 bases, and 18 bases lay in between. The CDR3 DNA reads as TGTGCCAGCGATGTCCCCTTCAATACGCAGCCCCAGCATTTT. Its translation is CASDVPFNTQPQHF.

The rearrangement uses TRBV7-2 and TRBJ2-7; 8 bases are a match to TRBD2. This CDR3 comprises 15 residues. J was trimmed by 4 bases and V by 8 bases; bases with no gene match: 13. Germline V gene sequence: CDR1 SGHTA, CDR2 FQGNSA. The CDR3 nucleotides are TGTGCCAGCTCCACGGGAGGGCCTCCGGTGTACGAGCAGTACTTC. It encodes CASSTGGPPVYEQYF.

V usage is TRBV15 and J usage is TRBJ2-1; 9 bases align to TRBD2. The junction had 9 bases not matched to a gene; V was cut back by 0 bases and J by 9 bases. Germline CDR1 and CDR2: LNHNV and YYDKDF (reference sequence). This CDR3 comprises 16 residues. CDR3 DNA sequence: TGTGCCACCAGCAGAGATGCGGGACTAGCAAGGGGTGAGCAGTTCTTC. It yields the protein CATSRDAGLARGEQFF.

The sample holds one count of this clone. The chain couples TRBV5-1 to TRBJ2-1; D perhaps matches TRBD2 (6 bases). The CDR3 extends over 13 amino acids. Between the trimmed V and J ends, which lost 2 bases and 4 bases, there was a span of 7 bases. CDR1 is SGHRS and CDR2 is YFSETQ in the germline V gene. The CDR3 DNA sequence: TGCGCCAGCAGCTTTCTAGCGTACAATGAGCAGTTCTTC. As protein: CASSFLAYNEQFF.

This clone was seen a single time. CDR3 loop: CASSLSGTGELFF. The CDR3 DNA reads as TGTGCCAGCAGTTTATCAGGGACCGGGGAGCTGTTTTTT. The chain joins TRBV28 to TRBJ2-2; weak D call: TRBD1 (5 bases). The CDR3 consists of 13 residues. Germline V gene sequence: CDR1 MDHEN, CDR2 SYDVKM. Trimming stripped 1 base from V and 5 bases from J, with 5 bases between.

CDR3 loop: CASSLWTGVMNTEAFF. The CDR3 DNA sequence: TGCGCCAGCAGCTTGTGGACTGGGGTTATGAACACTGAAGCTTTCTTT. This chain uses TRBV5-1 with TRBJ1-1; D is unresolved. The CDR3 contains 16 residues. V dropped 1 base and J dropped 0 bases, with 13 bases sitting between them. Per the germline V gene, CDR1 is SGHRS and CDR2 is YFSETQ. The full variable domain, with the rest looked up from reference TRBV5-1 and TRBJ1-1, is KAGVTQTPRYLIKTRGQQVTLSCSPISGHRSVSWYQQTPGQGLQFLFEYFSETQRNKGNFPGRFSGRQFSNSRSEMNVSTLELGDSALYLCASSLWTGVMNTEAFFGQGTRLTVV.

The gene calls are TRBV9 and TRBJ2-5, with no clear D. The CDR3 contains 13 residues. The germline V gene has CDR1 SGDLS and CDR2 YYNGEE. V lost 2 bases and J lost 5, with 10 bases in between. CDR3 loop: CASSVQSMETQYF. The CDR3 DNA follows: TGTGCCAGCAGCGTGCAGTCTATGGAGACCCAGTACTTC.